The 8 T cell receptor beta chains listed next were all sequenced from one sample in a study of cytomegalovirus exposure and HLA in healthy donors. In the PCR, 60 Vbeta and 13 Jbeta primers were used. TCRdb's copy holds only in-frame clones and misses some; the assay was immunoSEQ multiplex PCR. This table has 250,000 or so clones, around 90% appearing once. The sample comprised PBMCs. These receptors all stem from a girl aged 2 to 10 in good health and CMV-seronegative.

The CDR3 coding sequence is TGTGCCAGCAGCTCCACCAGACTAGCGGGAGGCTCCTCCTACGAGCAGTACTTC. Translation: CASSSTRLAGGSSYEQYF. V usage is TRBV13 and J usage is TRBJ2-7, with 13 nucleotides matching TRBD2. The CDR3 consists of 18 residues. CDR1 and CDR2 from the germline V gene are PRHDT and FYEKMQ (reference sequence). With 4 bases clipped from V and 0 bases from J, the junction kept 9 bases outside the gene matches.

The chain couples TRBV15 to TRBJ1-6; 9 bases match TRBD1. Trimming removed 1 base from V and 9 bases from J; junction bases left unmatched: 10. Germline V gene data show CDR1 as LNHNV and CDR2 as YYDKDF (reference sequence). The CDR3 is 17 residues long. The CDR3: CATSRGRDRAAGSPLHF. CDR3 nucleotide sequence: TGTGCCACCAGCAGAGGCCGGGACAGGGCCGCGGGTTCACCCCTCCACTTT.

This clone occurred a few times. The chain has TRBV7-6 and TRBJ1-5; D not resolved. V lost 1 base, J lost 5 bases, and 9 bases lay in between. This CDR3 region has 14 residues. Germline CDR1 SGHVS, CDR2 FNYEAQ. The CDR3 nucleotides read TGTGCCAGCAGCTTAGGAGGGCTCGATCAGCCCCAGCATTTT. It codes for CASSLGGLDQPQHF.

The J gene is TRBJ1-4, the V gene TRBV28; 7 nucleotides match TRBD1. Germline CDR1 is MDHEN and CDR2 is SYDVKM. The CDR3 length is 17 residues. The trim removed 4 bases at V and 4 bases at J, leaving 12 bases unmatched. The CDR3, as DNA: TGTGCCAGCAGTTCCCCGGGACAGTCGCTCTTTAATGAAAAACTGTTTTTT. Translation gives CASSSPGQSLFNEKLFF.

This sequence joins TRBV18 and TRBJ1-2; 7 bases are a match to TRBD1. J gave up 4 bases and V 1 base, and 24 bases lay outside the gene matches. The germline CDR1 and CDR2 sequences are KGHSH and LQKENI. The CDR3 has 21 amino acids. CDR3 in amino acids: CASSPRAVVLGQTFSSYGYTF. CDR3 DNA: TGTGCCAGCTCACCACGGGCCGTAGTTCTGGGACAGACATTTTCTTCCTATGGCTACACCTTC.

The chain is built from TRBV9 and TRBJ1-2; D remains ambiguous. Germline V gene lookup returns CDR1 SGDLS and CDR2 YYNGEE. Trimming removed 1 base from V and 2 bases from J, with 18 bases in between. The CDR3 is 17 amino acids. CDR3 protein: CASSVSGSASRNYGYTF. The CDR3 region has the DNA TGTGCCAGCAGCGTATCGGGTTCGGCCAGCCGCAACTATGGCTACACCTTC. The whole variable domain, remainder taken from reference TRBV9 and TRBJ1-2, is DSGVTQTPKHLITATGQRVTLRCSPRSGDLSVYWYQQSLDQGLQFLIQYYNGEERAKGNILERFSAQQFPDLHSELNLSSLELGDSALYFCASSVSGSASRNYGYTFGSGTRLTVV.

This clone turned up a few times. The CDR3: CASSTSLAAWGEQYF. The CDR3 bases are TGTGCCAGCAGCACCTCACTAGCGGCTTGGGGGGAGCAGTACTTC. The J gene is TRBJ2-7, the V gene TRBV6-5, with 8 nucleotides matching TRBD2. This CDR3 region has 15 residues. The germline V gene encodes CDR1 MNHEY and CDR2 SVGAGI. J was trimmed by 7 bases and V by 6 bases; bases with no gene match: 14.

This clone came up a few times. V and J are TRBV11-2 and TRBJ2-7, with 10 bases that match TRBD2. CDR3 size: 14 residues. The trim removed 5 bases at V and 4 bases at J, leaving 5 bases unmatched. CDR1 is SGHAT, CDR2 FQNNGV, per germline. CDR3 sequence: CASSRLAGGYEQYF. The CDR3 bases are TGTGCCAGCAGCCGCTTAGCGGGAGGTTACGAGCAGTACTTC.